A single sample is the source of the 30 T cell receptor beta chains below, sequenced in a study of blood T cell repertoires in COVID-19. Profiling relied on immunoSEQ multiplex PCR, and the TCRdb table lists in-frame clones only, not all of them. This sample yields over 250,000 clones, of which 88% are seen a single time; roughly 2% belongs to the top ten. The specimen sequenced was PBMCs or T cells enriched from blood (not recorded which). All receptors come from an older woman in a cohort exposed to, infected with or recovered from COVID-19 (not recorded which).

The chain has TRBV28 and TRBJ2-3; maybe TRBD1 (6 bases). V lost 7 bases, J lost 4 bases, and 18 bases lay in between. The CDR3 loop spans 15 amino acids. Looked up from germline, CDR1 is MDHEN and CDR2 is SYDVKM. CDR3 sequence: CASTPRGGRADTQYF. The CDR3 nucleotides are TGTGCCAGCACCCCTCGTGGGGGCAGGGCAGATACGCAGTATTTT.

This sequence joins TRBV20-1 and TRBJ1-1, with D unresolved. Trimming pared 6 bases from V and 5 bases from J, leaving 10 bases between. From germline, CDR1 is DFQATT and CDR2 SNEGSKA (reference sequence). The CDR3 is 11 residues long. The CDR3 here is CSAPGETEAFF. The DNA for the CDR3 is TGCAGTGCCCCAGGCGAGACTGAAGCTTTCTTT.

In its sample, this clone was seen a few times. V is TRBV5-1 and J is TRBJ2-1; 9 nucleotides agree with TRBD2. The V and J ends lost 4 bases and 4 bases, in that order; junction bases with no gene match: 6. The CDR3 is 15 amino acids. Per the germline V gene, CDR1 is SGHRS and CDR2 is YFSETQ. CDR3 nucleotide sequence: TGCGCCAGCAGCGTTAGCGGGAGAAATTACAATGAGCAGTTCTTC. It yields the protein CASSVSGRNYNEQFF.

The V call is TRBV4-1, the J call TRBJ1-4; D remains ambiguous. The germline CDR1 and CDR2 sequences are MGHRA and YSYEKL. The ends were cut back, 1 base at V and 0 bases at J, with 9 bases in the middle. This CDR3 spans 16 amino acids. CDR3 bases: TGCGCCAGCAGCCAAGGGTTCGGTGCAACTAATGAAAAACTGTTTTTT. Amino acids: CASSQGFGATNEKLFF.

CDR3 DNA: TGTGCCAGCAGTTGGACTAGCGGCCAAGTCGGGCAGTTCTTC. It yields the protein CASSWTSGQVGQFF. The chain carries TRBV28 and TRBJ2-1; 10 bases are a match to TRBD2. Germline CDR1 MDHEN, CDR2 SYDVKM. The CDR3 covers 14 residues. Trimming removed 4 bases from V and 12 bases from J; junction bases left unmatched: 9.

The chain joins TRBV3-1 (or the pseudogene TRBV3-2) to TRBJ2-7; TRBD2 matches at 9 bases. The length of the CDR3 is 16 residues. V gave up 0 bases and J gave up 6 bases; unmatched junction bases: 9. Germline-derived CDR1 and CDR2 are LGHDT and YNNKEL (reference sequence). Here the CDR3 DNA reads TGTGCCAGCAGCCAAGAAATCCGACTAGCGGAGGGCGAGCAGTACTTC. Its protein is CASSQEIRLAEGEQYF.

The CDR3 DNA is TGCGCCAGCAGCCAATACCCACAGGGGGCGCCGGGCGAGCAGTACTTC. It yields the protein CASSQYPQGAPGEQYF. The chain has TRBV4-1 and TRBJ2-7; 9 positions agree with TRBD1. The CDR3 has 16 residues. Germline V lookup: CDR1 MGHRA, CDR2 YSYEKL. J lost 6 bases, V lost 2 bases, and 11 bases had no gene match.

The chain uses TRBV7-3 and TRBJ1-2, with D hard to call. Germline assignment: CDR1 SGHTA and CDR2 FQGTGA. Trimming removed 5 bases at V and 7 bases at J, with 14 bases between. The CDR3 has 13 amino acids. For the CDR3, the DNA is TGTGCCAGCAGCCCTCGGCGGGGAGGTGGCTACACCTTC. The encoded protein is CASSPRRGGGYTF.

The chain is built from TRBV19 and TRBJ1-5, with D perhaps matching TRBD1 (5 bases). This CDR3 has 16 amino acids. V was trimmed by 5 bases and J by 1 base, leaving 15 bases between them. In germline, CDR1 is LNHDA, CDR2 SQIVND (reference sequence). The CDR3 loop is CASSDRGEKSNQPQHF. The CDR3, as DNA: TGTGCCAGTAGTGACCGGGGGGAAAAAAGCAATCAGCCCCAGCATTTT.

CDR3 bases: TGTGCCAGCAGCTTAGCTTTAGGGGGGGCTTCTTATAATTCACCCCTCCACTTT. As protein: CASSLALGGASYNSPLHF. J is TRBJ1-6 and V is TRBV7-2; D is possibly TRBD1 (6 bases). This CDR3 has 18 amino acids. In germline, CDR1 is SGHTA, CDR2 FQGNSA. Trimming removed 0 bases at V and 4 bases at J, with 16 bases between.

This chain uses TRBV10-1 with TRBJ2-5, with 8 bases matching TRBD1. In germline, CDR1 is WNHNN, CDR2 SYGVQD (reference sequence). This CDR3 has 16 residues. V was clipped by 3 bases and J by 5 bases; unmatched bases: 11. The CDR3 reads CASSENARQGRETQYF. The CDR3 DNA reads TGCGCCAGCAGTGAAAACGCCCGACAGGGGCGGGAGACCCAGTACTTC.

V is TRBV18 and J is TRBJ2-3; D uncertain. CDR3 size: 14 residues. Trimming left V 3 bases short and J 4 bases short, with 11 bases between. Germline V gene lookup returns CDR1 KGHSH and CDR2 LQKENI. CDR3 nucleotides: TGTGCCAGCTCACCCGTGCCAGGCGCAGATACGCAGTATTTT. This codes for CASSPVPGADTQYF.

The genes are TRBV7-2 and TRBJ2-3; TRBD2 matches at 13 bases. This CDR3 is built from 16 residues. Trimming removed 5 bases from V and 4 bases from J; junction bases left unmatched: 6. CDR1 is SGHTA, CDR2 FQGNSA, per germline. The CDR3 nucleotides are TGTGCCAGCAGCCCTAGACTAGCGGGAGGAGCAGATACGCAGTATTTT. It translates to CASSPRLAGGADTQYF.

This chain connects TRBV30 to TRBJ1-4; 9 nucleotides agree with TRBD1. Trimming cost V 3 bases and J 4 bases; bases outside gene matches: 9. The germline V gene has CDR1 GTSNPN and CDR2 SVGIG (reference sequence). This CDR3 comprises 16 residues. The CDR3 spells CAWRGTGWGYNEKLFF. The DNA of the CDR3 is TGTGCCTGGAGGGGGACAGGGTGGGGTTATAATGAAAAACTGTTTTTT.

The chain combines TRBV19 with TRBJ2-6; D is unclear. This CDR3 is built from 17 residues. CDR1 and CDR2 (germline): LNHDA, SQIVND (reference sequence). Deletions cut 0 bases from V and 1 base from J, with 10 bases between. The CDR3 spells CASSIDLLRSGANVLTF. CDR3 DNA sequence: TGTGCCAGTAGTATAGATCTATTGCGTTCTGGGGCCAACGTCCTGACTTTC.

This clone was detected once. V usage is TRBV30 and J usage is TRBJ1-2; D possibly corresponds to TRBD1 (5 bases). V shed 0 bases and J shed 4 bases, with 12 bases lying between them. The CDR3 spans 14 residues. Germline V lookup: CDR1 GTSNPN, CDR2 SVGIG (reference sequence). The CDR3 DNA sequence: TGTGCCTGGAGTGTAAGTCGGCAGGGCTATGGCTACACCTTC. Protein sequence: CAWSVSRQGYGYTF. The variable domain in full, completed from reference TRBV30 and TRBJ1-2, reads SQTIHQWPATLVQPVGSPLSLECTVEGTSNPNLYWYRQAAGRGLQLLFYSVGIGQISSEVPQNLSASRPQDRQFILSSKKLLLSDSGFYLCAWSVSRQGYGYTFGSGTRLTVV.

The V gene is TRBV6-5, the J gene TRBJ2-5, with TRBD1 matching over 9 bases. The germline CDR1 and CDR2 sequences are MNHEY and SVGAGI. Trimming took 2 bases from V and 5 from J; bases not matched to a gene: 9. The CDR3 loop spans 16 amino acids. As DNA, the CDR3 is TGTGCCAGCAGTTACCCTAGGACAGGGGAATCGGAGACCCAGTACTTC. Translation: CASSYPRTGESETQYF.

This clone was counted a single time. The V gene is TRBV5-6, the J gene TRBJ1-2, with D uncertain. The germline CDR1 and CDR2 sequences are SGHDT and YYEEEE. Trimming left V 0 bases short and J 8 bases short, with 14 bases between. This CDR3 has 14 residues. In DNA form, the CDR3 reads TGTGCCAGCAGCTTGGCACAGACCATTGGAGGCTACACCTTC. Amino acids: CASSLAQTIGGYTF.

The chain employs TRBV23-1 and TRBJ2-7; the match to TRBD2 covers 7 bases. TRBV23-1 carries the ORF label, with uncertain function. The V gene end was trimmed by 0 bases and the J gene end by 3 bases; junction bases not matched to a gene: 8. The CDR3 covers 16 residues. The CDR3 loop reads CASSQSTSSGHYEQYF. CDR3 DNA sequence: TGCGCCAGCAGTCAATCAACGTCTAGCGGACACTACGAGCAGTACTTC.

Of note for this clone: The sample carries other DNA sequences with the same CDR3. V usage is TRBV7-2 and J usage is TRBJ2-7; D remains unclear. This CDR3 comprises 11 residues. V shed 5 bases and J shed 3 bases, with 5 bases lying between them. Germline V gives CDR1 SGHTA, CDR2 FQGNSA. The CDR3 reads CASSPGYEQYF. The CDR3 region has the DNA TGTGCCAGCAGCCCCGGCTACGAGCAGTACTTC.

This clone was counted a few times. The V call is TRBV10-3, the J call TRBJ2-1; no definite D call. V lost 6 bases and J lost 7, with 16 bases in between. The CDR3 runs to 14 residues. Germline V gives CDR1 ENHRY, CDR2 SYGVKD. CDR3 coding DNA: TGTGCCATCAGATCAAGCACTGCCACTAATGAGCAGTTCTTC. Protein sequence: CAIRSSTATNEQFF.

This clone was seen only once. The V gene is TRBV5-1, the J gene TRBJ2-4; D unclear. This CDR3 contains 15 residues. The V and J ends lost 3 bases and 0 bases respectively, with 10 bases between them. Germline V lookup: CDR1 SGHRS, CDR2 YFSETQ. CDR3 in DNA: TGCGCCAGCAGCTCCAGTCAAATAGCCAAAAACATTCAGTACTTC. Translating gives CASSSSQIAKNIQYF.

Note on this clone: Other DNA sequences of this sample code for an identical CDR3. J is TRBJ1-5 and V is TRBV6-1, with a tentative D call TRBD1 (5 bases). The V gene's germline CDR1 is MNHNS and CDR2 SASEGT. This CDR3 is 15 amino acids long. Trimming stripped 0 bases from V and 4 bases from J, with 10 bases between. The CDR3 sequence: CASSEAGGRNQPQHF. The CDR3 nucleotides read TGTGCCAGCAGTGAAGCGGGGGGGAGGAATCAGCCCCAGCATTTT.

V gene TRBV7-2 combines with J gene TRBJ2-7; 7 bases fit TRBD2. The V and J ends lost 0 bases and 0 bases, in that order; junction bases with no gene match: 8. This CDR3 contains 17 residues. Per the germline V gene, CDR1 is SGHTA and CDR2 is FQGNSA. The CDR3 protein is CASSLAPAREASYEQYF. CDR3 nucleotides: TGTGCCAGCAGCTTAGCCCCAGCCCGGGAGGCCTCCTACGAGCAGTACTTC.

The V gene is TRBV11-2, the J gene TRBJ1-3; maybe TRBD1 (5 bases). The germline V gene has CDR1 SGHAT and CDR2 FQNNGV. This CDR3 spans 15 amino acids. Deletions cut 5 bases from V and 0 bases from J, with 11 bases between. This CDR3 is CASSRDRASGNTIYF. CDR3 DNA: TGTGCCAGCAGCCGCGACAGAGCCTCTGGAAACACCATATATTTT.

The chain couples TRBV19 to TRBJ2-7, with TRBD1 identical over 10 bases. Per the germline V gene, CDR1 is LNHDA and CDR2 is SQIVND (reference sequence). There are 15 residues in the CDR3. V was clipped by 4 bases and J by 3 bases; unmatched bases: 6. CDR3 bases: TGTGCCAGTAGTACCTCTGGGGACAGGGGCTACGAGCAGTACTTC. Residues: CASSTSGDRGYEQYF. Full variable domain (outside the CDR3, taken from reference TRBV19 and TRBJ2-7): DGGITQSPKYLFRKEGQNVTLSCEQNLNHDAMYWYRQDPGQGLRLIYYSQIVNDFQKGDIAEGYSVSREKKESFPLTVTSAQKNPTAFYLCASSTSGDRGYEQYFGPGTRLTVT.

The rearrangement joins TRBV5-1 to TRBJ2-7, with D tentatively TRBD1 (6 bases). Per germline, CDR1 SGHRS and CDR2 YFSETQ. The CDR3 sequence is 15 residues long. V dropped 4 bases and J dropped 3 bases, with 17 bases sitting between them. In DNA, the CDR3 is TGCGCCAGCAGCCCGCTGTCAGGGGAAGGCTACGAGCAGTACTTC. Its translation is CASSPLSGEGYEQYF.

The chain couples TRBV6-2 or TRBV6-3 to TRBJ2-2, with a tentative D call TRBD2 (7 bases). Looked up from germline, CDR1 is MNHEY and CDR2 is SVGEGT. V dropped 2 bases and J dropped 4 bases, with 11 bases sitting between them. CDR3 size: 15 residues. The CDR3 is CASSYGGAGTGELFF. CDR3 coding DNA: TGTGCCAGCAGTTACGGGGGGGCAGGCACCGGGGAGCTGTTTTTT.

The gene calls are TRBV19 and TRBJ1-5; 7 bases align to TRBD1. The J segment lost 2 bases and the V segment lost 1 base, leaving 8 bases of the junction unmatched. The CDR3 is made up of 17 amino acids. Looked up from germline, CDR1 is LNHDA and CDR2 is SQIVND (reference sequence). DNA for the CDR3: TGTGCCAGTAGTATAGGTTACAGGGGAAGCGGCAATCAGCCCCAGCATTTT. It specifies CASSIGYRGSGNQPQHF.

The chain couples TRBV7-2 to TRBJ2-4, with 9 nucleotides matching TRBD2. The CDR3 loop spans 21 amino acids. V shed 0 bases and J 0 bases; nucleotides not matched to a gene: 15. Germline CDR1 SGHTA, CDR2 FQGNSA. This CDR3 is CASSLALISSSGTIAKNIQYF. In DNA, the CDR3 is TGTGCCAGCAGCTTAGCCCTCATTTCTTCTAGCGGGACGATAGCCAAAAACATTCAGTACTTC.